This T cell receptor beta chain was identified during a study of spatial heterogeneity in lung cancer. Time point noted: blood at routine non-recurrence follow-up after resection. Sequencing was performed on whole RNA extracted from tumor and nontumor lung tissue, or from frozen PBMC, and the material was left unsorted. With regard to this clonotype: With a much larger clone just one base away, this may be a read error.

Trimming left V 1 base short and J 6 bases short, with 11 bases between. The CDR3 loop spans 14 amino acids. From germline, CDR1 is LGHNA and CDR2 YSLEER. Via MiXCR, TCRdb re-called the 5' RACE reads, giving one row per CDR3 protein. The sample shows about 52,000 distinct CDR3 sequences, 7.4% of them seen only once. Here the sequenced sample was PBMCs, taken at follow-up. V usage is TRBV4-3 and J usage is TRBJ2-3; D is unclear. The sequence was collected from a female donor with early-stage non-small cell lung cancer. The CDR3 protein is CASSQVEARDTQYF. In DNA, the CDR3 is TGCGCCAGCAGCCAAGTTGAAGCGAGGGATACGCAGTATTTT.